This paragraph covers one T cell receptor beta chain sequence. Its cognate antigen is unknown. The data are from a study of response to subunit inactivated influenza vaccine. Each CDR3 protein is one row after TCRdb ran MiXCR on the RT-PCR reads. The data contain 450,000 to 600,000 distinct CDR3 sequences, 7.5% to 8.5% of them singletons. General observations from the study: New T cells are recruited in small numbers by each seasonal influenza vaccination, according to the authors' suggestion.

CDR1 SGHKS and CDR2 YYEKEE come from the germline V gene (reference sequence). CDR3 length equals 15 residues. V was clipped by 4 bases and J by 5 bases, with 15 bases between them. The sequence was obtained from a man between 45 and 75 years old who received an inactivated influenza vaccine. Material: PBMCs from blood, obtained less than 25 months after vaccination. The V call is TRBV5-5, the J call TRBJ2-2; TRBD1 is a possible D gene (6 bases). CDR3 coding DNA: TGTGCCAGCAGCGACAGACCGAGGGGGACCGGGGAGCTGTTTTTT. Residues: CASSDRPRGTGELFF.